This section outlines one TCR beta chain sequence together with its context. Per the germline V gene, CDR1 is SGHVS and CDR2 is FQNEAQ. V shed 3 bases and J shed 6 bases, with 17 bases lying between them. This CDR3 comprises 15 residues. This specimen belongs to a study of blood T cell repertoires in COVID-19. Study in general: The study drew acute and convalescent COVID-19 samples from the United States, Italy and Spain. PBMCs, B-cell-depleted T cells, or T cells were the source of the cDNA or gDNA that made up the material.

Profiled with immunoSEQ multiplex PCR; TCRdb holds only in-frame clones, not every one. This sample carries 300,000 to 400,000 clones, about 89% of them seen once, and the ten largest clones take about 6%. Material for sequencing was peripheral blood. The receptor was isolated from a woman aged 45-60 years with COVID-19, enrolled during active disease. V gene TRBV7-8 combines with J gene TRBJ1-2; D not resolved. The CDR3 sequence: CASSFVGERAHGYTF. The DNA of the CDR3 is TGTGCCAGCAGCTTCGTCGGGGAGAGGGCCCATGGCTACACCTTC. The full variable domain, in which reference TRBV7-8 and TRBJ1-2 provide the parts outside the CDR3, is GAGVSQSPRYKVAKRGQDVALRCDPISGHVSLFWYQQALGQGPEFLTYFQNEAQLDKSGLPSDRFFAERPEGSVSTLKIQRTQQEDSAVYLCASSFVGERAHGYTFGSGTRLTVV.